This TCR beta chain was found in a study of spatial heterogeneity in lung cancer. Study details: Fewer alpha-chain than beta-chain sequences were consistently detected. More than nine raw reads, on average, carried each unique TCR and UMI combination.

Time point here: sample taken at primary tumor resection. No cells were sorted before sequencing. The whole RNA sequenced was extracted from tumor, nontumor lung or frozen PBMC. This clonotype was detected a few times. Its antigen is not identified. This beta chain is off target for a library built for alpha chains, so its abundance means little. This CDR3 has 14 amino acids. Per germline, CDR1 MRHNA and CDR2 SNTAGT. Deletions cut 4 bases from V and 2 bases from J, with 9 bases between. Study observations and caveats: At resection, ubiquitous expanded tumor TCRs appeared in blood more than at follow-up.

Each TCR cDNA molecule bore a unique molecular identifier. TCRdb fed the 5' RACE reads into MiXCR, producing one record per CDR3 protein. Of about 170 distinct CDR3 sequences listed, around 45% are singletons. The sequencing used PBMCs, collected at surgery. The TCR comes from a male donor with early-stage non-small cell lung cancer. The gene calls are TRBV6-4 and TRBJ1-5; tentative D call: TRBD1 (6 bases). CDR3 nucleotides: TGTGCCAGCAGTGCACAGGGTGGCAATCAGCCCCAGCATTTT. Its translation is CASSAQGGNQPQHF.